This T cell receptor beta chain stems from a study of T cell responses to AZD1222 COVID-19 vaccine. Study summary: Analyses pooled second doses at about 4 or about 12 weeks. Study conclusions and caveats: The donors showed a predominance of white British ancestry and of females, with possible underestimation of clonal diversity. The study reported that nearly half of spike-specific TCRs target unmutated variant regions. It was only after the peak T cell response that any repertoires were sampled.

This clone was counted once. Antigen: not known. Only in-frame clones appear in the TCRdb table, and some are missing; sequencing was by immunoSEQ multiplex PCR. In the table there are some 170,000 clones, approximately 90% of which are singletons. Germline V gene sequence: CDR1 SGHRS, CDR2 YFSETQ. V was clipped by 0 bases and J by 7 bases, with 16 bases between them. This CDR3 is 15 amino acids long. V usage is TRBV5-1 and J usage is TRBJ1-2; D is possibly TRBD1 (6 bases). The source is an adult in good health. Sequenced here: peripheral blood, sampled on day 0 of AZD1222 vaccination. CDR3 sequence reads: CASSLEGGTIGGYTF. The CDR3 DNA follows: TGCGCCAGCAGCTTGGAAGGGGGGACAATCGGTGGCTACACCTTC.